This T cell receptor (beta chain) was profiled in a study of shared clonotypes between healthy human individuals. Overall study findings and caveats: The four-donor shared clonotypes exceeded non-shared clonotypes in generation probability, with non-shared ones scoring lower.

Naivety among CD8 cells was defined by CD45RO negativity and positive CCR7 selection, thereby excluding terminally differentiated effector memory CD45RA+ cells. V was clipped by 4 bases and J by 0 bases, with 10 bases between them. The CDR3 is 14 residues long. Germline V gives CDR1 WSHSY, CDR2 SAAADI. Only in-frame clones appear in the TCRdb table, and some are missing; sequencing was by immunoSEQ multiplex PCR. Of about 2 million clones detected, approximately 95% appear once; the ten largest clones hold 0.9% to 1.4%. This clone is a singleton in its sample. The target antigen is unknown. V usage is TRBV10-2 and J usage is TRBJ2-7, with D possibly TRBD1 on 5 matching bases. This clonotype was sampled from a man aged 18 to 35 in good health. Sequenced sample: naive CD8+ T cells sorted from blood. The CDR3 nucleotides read TGCGCCAGCAGTGTGGGGCCTAGCTCCTACGAGCAGTACTTC. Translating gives CASSVGPSSYEQYF.